These T cell receptor beta chains were read from a single sample in a study of OX40 agonist ivuxolimab in advanced cancers. This table comes from immunoSEQ multiplex PCR, and its TCRdb copy is limited to in-frame clones, with some not included. The table lists some 40,000 clones, roughly 91% of them singletons. The source was CD4+ or CD8+ T cells sorted from blood, collected in a trial of the OX40 agonist ivuxolimab. Source of these receptors: an adult with an advanced solid tumor such as melanoma, head and neck, liver or kidney cancer. The CDR3 runs from the conserved cysteine through the conserved F or W. The D gene is left open where the match is weak. Some rows mark clone size as missing; the rest say once, few, many or name a class of expanded clone.

NA,NA,15,TRBV19,TRBJ1-5,TGTGCCAGTAGTATGAGCCAACAGGGAGGCCAGCCCCAGCATTTT,CASSMSQQGGQPQHF
NA,NA,16,TRBV9,TRBJ1-2,TGTGCCAGCAGCGTAGAAGTTACGAGGGGGATAGGTGGCTACACCTTC,CASSVEVTRGIGGYTF
NA,NA,14,TRBV7-6,TRBJ2-3,TGTGCCAGCAGCCTATTCGCTAGCACAGATACGCAGTATTTT,CASSLFASTDTQYF
NA,NA,16,TRBV9,TRBJ2-2,TGTGCCAGCAGCGTGAGGGGGGATAGGAACACCGGGGAGCTGTTTTTT,CASSVRGDRNTGELFF
NA,TRBD1,16,TRBV7-2,TRBJ1-2,TGTGCCAGCAGCTTCGGACAGGCTCTGTCTAACTATGGCTACACCTTC,CASSFGQALSNYGYTF
once,TRBD1,13,TRBV14,TRBJ1-2,TGTGCCAGCTCACCAGGACAGGGGGTCGGCTACACCTTC,CASSPGQGVGYTF
NA,NA,12,TRBV18,TRBJ2-7,TGTGCCAGCTCACCGGCGGACTACGAGCAGTACTTC,CASSPADYEQYF
NA,NA,11,TRBV5-5,TRBJ1-6,TGTGCCAGCAGCTTGAACTCACCCCTCCACTTT,CASSLNSPLHF
NA,NA,13,TRBV28,TRBJ1-2,TGTGCCAGCAGTTTGAGCCAAGTCTATGGCTACACCTTC,CASSLSQVYGYTF
NA,NA,14,TRBV2,TRBJ1-3,TGTGCCAGCACTCCAGGGACCTCTGGAAACACCATATATTTT,CASTPGTSGNTIYF
NA,NA,14,TRBV27,TRBJ2-7,TGTGCCAGCAGTTCCGACCTCCCAGGGAGCGAGCAGTACTTC,CASSSDLPGSEQYF
NA,TRBD2,17,TRBV5-8,TRBJ2-5,TGTGCCAGCAGCCCTCAGACTAGCGCCCTGATAAAAGAGACCCAGTACTTC,CASSPQTSALIKETQYF
NA,NA,16,TRBV5-1,TRBJ1-2,TGCGCCAGCAGCCCTATGATTCACACCTCCGGGGATGGCTACACCTTC,CASSPMIHTSGDGYTF
NA,NA,15,TRBV5-1,TRBJ1-6,TGCGCCAGCAGCTTGATCGGGGCCTGGGATTCACCCCTCCACTTT,CASSLIGAWDSPLHF
NA,NA,16,TRBV15,TRBJ2-4,TGTGCCACCAGCAGAGATAGGGGACCGTGGGGAAACATTCAGTACTTC,CATSRDRGPWGNIQYF
NA,NA,14,TRBV5-1,TRBJ2-1,TGCGCCAGCTACCCAAAGGGACGATACAATGAGCAGTTCTTC,CASYPKGRYNEQFF
NA,NA,15,TRBV5-1,TRBJ2-7,TGCGCCAGCAGCTTGGTCCCGGGGGACTCCTACGAGCAGTACTTC,CASSLVPGDSYEQYF
NA,NA,14,TRBV27,TRBJ1-5,TGTGCCAGCAGGGTGAGGCAGAATAGTCAGCCCCAGCATTTT,CASRVRQNSQPQHF
NA,TRBD2,14,TRBV7-9,TRBJ2-3,TGTGCCAGCAGCGGAGGACTAGCGACAGATACGCAGTATTTT,CASSGGLATDTQYF
NA,TRBD2,15,TRBV2,TRBJ2-3,TGTGCCAGCAGTTTACTAGCGGGGGGCACAGATACGCAGTATTTT,CASSLLAGGTDTQYF
NA,TRBD1,18,TRBV7-9,TRBJ2-6,TGTGCCAGCAGCGACCCTGACAGGGTGGGAGCTGGGGCCAACGTCCTGACTTTC,CASSDPDRVGAGANVLTF
NA,NA,15,TRBV6-5,TRBJ2-7,TGTGCCAGCAGTTACTCATCAGGGAGCTCCTACGAGCAGTACTTC,CASSYSSGSSYEQYF
few,NA,13,TRBV4-2,TRBJ1-5,TGTGCCAGCAGCCAAGAGGCTCGTCAGCCCCAGCATTTT,CASSQEARQPQHF
NA,TRBD2,16,TRBV5-1,TRBJ2-3,TGCGCCAGCGGTACCGGGACTAGCGGGAGCACAGATACGCAGTATTTT,CASGTGTSGSTDTQYF
NA,NA,13,TRBV18,TRBJ1-2,TGTGCCAGCTCACCAACACCGAGTTCTGGCTACACCTTC,CASSPTPSSGYTF
NA,TRBD1,14,TRBV18,TRBJ1-2,TGTGCCAGCTCACCAAGTCTTCAGGGGGATGGCTACACCTTC,CASSPSLQGDGYTF
NA,NA,9,TRBV2,TRBJ2-1,TGTGCCTTTGGGGGAGAGCAGTTCTTC,CAFGGEQFF
NA,NA,14,TRBV5-4,TRBJ2-7,TGTGCCAGCAGCTTAGTGGGGGGGCCTGGCGAGCAGTACTTC,CASSLVGGPGEQYF
NA,NA,15,TRBV2,TRBJ2-2,TGTGCCAGCAGCCCGGGTCGATTGAACACCGGGGAGCTGTTTTTT,CASSPGRLNTGELFF